This entry concerns a single T cell receptor beta chain. What it recognizes is unknown. The data are from a study of T cells after yellow fever vaccination. The CDR3 loop spans 15 amino acids. Germline-derived CDR1 and CDR2 are LGHDT and YNNKEL (reference sequence). The V and J ends lost 3 bases and 2 bases respectively, with 13 bases between them. In making TCR cDNA, 5'RACE template switching added a universal primer site and UMIs to it. TCRdb passed the 5' RACE reads through MiXCR, listing each CDR3 protein once. The profile shows around 320,000 distinct CDR3 sequences, about 10% of them singletons. General study findings and limits: CD4 and CD8 compartments shared a small share of clonotypes. Most clones from primary vaccination were detected again post-booster (roughly 96% CD4, about 88% CD8).

The sample in question was CD4+ T cells sorted from PBMCs, obtained 45 days after the yellow fever booster vaccination. The sequence derives from a man aged 18 to 35 who received the YFV17D yellow fever vaccine. The chain joins TRBV3-1 to TRBJ2-5; D gene ambiguous. CDR3 bases: TGTGCCAGCAGCCAGTATTTTGCAGAGCAAGAGACCCAGTACTTC. This sequence encodes CASSQYFAEQETQYF.